A selection of T cell receptor beta chains follows, all from one sample in a study of shared clonotypes between healthy human individuals. Assay: immunoSEQ multiplex PCR; the TCRdb copy retains only in-frame clones and omits some. The profile shows some 1,600,000 clones, 95% to 99% of them singletons. Specimen: naive CD4+ T cells sorted from blood. These receptors were collected from a man aged 30-40 years in good health. Each CDR3 is given with its conserved first and last residue. The order of the fields is clone size, J gene, D gene, V gene, CDR3 protein, CDR3 DNA. The D gene is left open where the match is weak. Clone size, where shown, is once, few, many, or a class for clones that have expanded.

>-|TRBJ1-5|-|TRBV2
CASSVESNQPQHF
TGTGCCAGCAGTGTCGAATCCAATCAGCCCCAGCATTTT
>-|TRBJ2-7|TRBD1|TRBV10-3
CAIKADRAHPNLSYEQYF
TGTGCCATCAAAGCGGACAGGGCTCACCCAAACCTATCCTACGAGCAGTACTTC
>-|TRBJ2-1|TRBD2|TRBV7-2
CASSLGLAAYNEQFF
TGTGCCAGCAGCTTAGGACTAGCCGCTTACAATGAGCAGTTCTTC
>-|TRBJ1-1|-|TRBV7-8
CASSFSRDTEAFF
TGTGCCAGCAGCTTTTCTAGGGACACTGAAGCTTTCTTT
>-|TRBJ2-7|-|TRBV10-2
CATKSQAGVNEQYF
TGCGCCACCAAATCACAGGCTGGAGTCAACGAGCAGTACTTC
>-|TRBJ2-7|TRBD1|TRBV2
CASSDRTGTYEQYF
TGTGCCAGCAGTGATCGGACAGGGACCTACGAGCAGTACTTC
>-|TRBJ2-3|TRBD2|TRBV10-3
CAISEPKGLAELSTDTQYF
TGTGCCATCAGTGAACCAAAGGGACTAGCGGAACTTAGCACAGATACGCAGTATTTT
>-|TRBJ1-1|TRBD1|TRBV27
CASSRTGGTEAFF
TGTGCCAGCAGTCGGACAGGGGGAACTGAAGCTTTCTTT
>-|TRBJ2-1|TRBD2|TRBV18
CASSSLAVGGNSYNEQFF
TGTGCCAGCTCAAGCCTAGCGGTGGGGGGGAACTCCTACAATGAGCAGTTCTTC
>once|TRBJ2-5|-|TRBV7-9
CASSPQSPGETQYF
TGTGCCAGCAGTCCGCAGTCCCCAGGGGAGACCCAGTACTTC
>-|TRBJ2-1|-|TRBV10-3
CAISENRENEQFF
TGTGCCATCAGTGAAAACAGGGAAAATGAGCAGTTCTTC
>-|TRBJ2-2|-|TRBV18
CAGAGSSTGELFF
TGTGCCGGGGCAGGTTCTTCGACCGGGGAGCTGTTTTTT
>once|TRBJ2-1|TRBD2|TRBV7-8
CASSPTSGRTDYNEQFF
TGTGCCAGCAGCCCCACTAGCGGGAGGACCGATTACAATGAGCAGTTCTTC
>-|TRBJ2-3|-|TRBV4-1
CASSQEQDTDTQYF
TGCGCCAGCAGCCAAGAGCAAGACACAGATACGCAGTATTTT
>-|TRBJ1-2|TRBD1|TRBV28
CASSKPGTGFYGYTF
TGTGCCAGCAGTAAACCCGGGACAGGGTTTTATGGCTACACCTTC
>-|TRBJ2-5|-|TRBV28
CASSLVRETQYF
TGTGCCAGCAGTTTGGTAAGGGAGACCCAGTACTTC
>-|TRBJ1-1|-|TRBV6-1
CASSEGRTANTEAFF
TGTGCCAGCAGTGAGGGGAGGACAGCTAACACTGAAGCTTTCTTT
>-|TRBJ2-5|-|TRBV27
CASRTRGETQYF
TGTGCCAGCAGAACCCGTGGAGAGACCCAGTACTTC
>-|TRBJ2-7|-|TRBV19
CATGSRLAGISSYEQYF
TGTGCCACGGGAAGCCGTCTTGCTGGGATTAGCTCCTACGAGCAGTACTTC
>-|TRBJ1-2|-|TRBV6-5
CASSNPQGGNYGYTF
TGTGCCAGCAGTAACCCACAGGGAGGTAACTATGGCTACACCTTC
>-|TRBJ1-1|TRBD1|TRBV7-8
CASSSGQGVTEAFF
TGTGCCAGCAGCTCGGGACAGGGAGTCACTGAAGCTTTCTTT
>-|TRBJ2-2|-|TRBV5-1
CASSLEVIDSGELFF
TGCGCCAGCAGCTTGGAGGTCATAGATTCCGGGGAGCTGTTTTTT
>-|TRBJ1-5|-|TRBV19
CASSKTRGPNRPQHF
TGTGCCAGTAGTAAAACAAGGGGACCGAATCGGCCCCAGCATTTT
>-|TRBJ1-2|-|TRBV4-1
CASSQVRQGSDYGYTF
TGCGCCAGCAGCCAAGTCCGGCAGGGTTCCGACTATGGCTACACCTTC
>-|TRBJ1-1|-|TRBV6-6
CASSAAQTGMNTEAFF
TGTGCCAGCAGCGCAGCCCAGACAGGTATGAACACTGAAGCTTTCTTT
>-|TRBJ2-7|-|TRBV5-1
CASSRDPSGGQQYF
TGCGCCAGCAGCAGAGACCCCAGCGGTGGTCAGCAGTACTTC
>-|TRBJ2-7|-|TRBV28
CASSWQNTYEQYF
TGTGCCAGCAGTTGGCAGAATACCTACGAGCAGTACTTC
>-|TRBJ1-2|-|TRBV4-1
CASSQGASGYTF
TGCGCCAGCAGCCAAGGGGCCTCCGGCTACACCTTC
>-|TRBJ2-5|-|TRBV14
CASSHLTAYQETQYF
TGTGCCAGCAGCCACCTGACAGCGTACCAAGAGACCCAGTACTTC
>-|TRBJ1-4|TRBD1|TRBV5-6
CASSLTGTGGNEKLFF
TGTGCCAGCAGCTTAACCGGGACAGGGGGAAATGAAAAACTGTTTTTT
>-|TRBJ2-3|-|TRBV15
CATSREWGSSTDTQYF
TGTGCCACCAGCAGAGAATGGGGCAGCAGCACAGATACGCAGTATTTT
>-|TRBJ2-1|-|TRBV11-3
CASSLDVYNEQFF
TGTGCCAGCAGCTTAGACGTTTACAATGAGCAGTTCTTC
>-|TRBJ1-2|-|TRBV19
CASSIQANYGYTF
TGTGCCAGTAGTATACAGGCGAACTATGGCTACACCTTC